Each of the 20 T cell receptor beta chains below was sequenced from the same sample in a study of blood T cell repertoires in COVID-19. TCRdb's copy holds only in-frame clones and misses some; the assay was immunoSEQ multiplex PCR. The sample yields fewer than 35,000 clones, roughly 85% seen once. Sequenced input: peripheral blood. Receptors were obtained from an older man with active COVID-19.

This rearrangement joins TRBV27 to TRBJ2-3; D may be TRBD2 (5 bases). Between the trimmed V and J ends, which lost 5 bases and 2 bases, there was a span of 8 bases. This CDR3 contains 13 residues. CDR1 is MNHEY and CDR2 is SMNVEV in the germline V gene (reference sequence). CDR3 nucleotide sequence: TGTGCCAGCAGTCGACTATTCACAGATACGCAGTATTTT. This gives the protein CASSRLFTDTQYF.

The chain joins TRBV21-1 to TRBJ2-7; TRBD1, as called in the table, went unchecked against the DNA. TRBV21-1 is classified as a pseudogene. The CDR3 has 18 amino acids. The CDR3 coding sequence is TGTGCCAGCAGACCGGACAGGGGCACTAATCCGAGCACCTACGAGCAGTACTTC. It codes for CASRPDRGTNPSTYEQYF.

This chain joins TRBV19 and TRBJ2-5; 8 bases line up with TRBD1. The CDR3 loop spans 15 amino acids. The junction had 9 bases not matched to a gene; V was cut back by 5 bases and J by 4 bases. Germline V CDR1 and CDR2: LNHDA, SQIVND (reference sequence). CDR3 nucleotides: TGTGCCAGTAGTCCCCAGGGGGCCCTAGGAGAGACCCAGTACTTC. Its protein is CASSPQGALGETQYF.

This clone came up once. The rearrangement uses TRBV2 and TRBJ2-7; D perhaps matches TRBD2 (6 bases). The CDR3 has 16 residues. CDR1 and CDR2 from the germline V gene are SNHLY and FYNNEI. V was shortened by 7 bases and J by 0 bases, with 19 bases between the two germline ends. The CDR3 bases are TGTGCCAGCATCCCCCTAAGCGGGCCTGCCTCCTACGAGCAGTACTTC. It specifies CASIPLSGPASYEQYF. The full variable domain, rest sourced from reference TRBV2 and TRBJ2-7, is EPEVTQTPSHQVTQMGQEVILRCVPISNHLYFYWYRQILGQKVEFLVSFYNNEISEKSEIFDDQFSVERPDGSNFTLKIRSTKLEDSAMYFCASIPLSGPASYEQYFGPGTRLTVT.

The chain employs TRBV5-4 and TRBJ2-7; D is unresolved. Germline assignment: CDR1 SGHNT and CDR2 YYREEE (reference sequence). This CDR3 is built from 15 residues. Trimming pared 0 bases from V and 0 bases from J, leaving 10 bases between. CDR3 residues: CASSLDPAISYEQYF. CDR3 sequence (DNA): TGTGCCAGCAGCTTGGATCCAGCGATCTCCTACGAGCAGTACTTC.

This clone was seen more than once but under ten times. The chain uses TRBV5-4 and TRBJ2-5; D is ambiguous. V lost 4 bases to trimming and J lost 5 bases, with 12 bases between them. Germline V gene data show CDR1 as SGHNT and CDR2 as YYREEE (reference sequence). This CDR3 contains 13 residues. CDR3 sequence (DNA): TGTGCCAGCAGCCGGTCATCATTGGAGACCCAGTACTTC. This sequence encodes CASSRSSLETQYF.

The genes are TRBV24-1 and TRBJ1-2, with a weak D call TRBD1 (6 bases). Trimming left V 4 bases short and J 3 bases short, with 8 bases between. Germline V gene data show CDR1 as KGHDR and CDR2 as SFDVKD. This CDR3 has 13 amino acids. The CDR3, as DNA: TGTGCCACCAGTGACCGACAGGACTATGGCTACACCTTC. This codes for CATSDRQDYGYTF.

The chain employs TRBV27 and TRBJ1-2; TRBD1 matches at 7 bases. V was pared by 10 bases and J by 5 bases, with 10 bases of the junction left unmatched. The CDR3 loop spans 13 amino acids. Germline V gives CDR1 MNHEY, CDR2 SMNVEV (reference sequence). The CDR3 DNA follows: TGTGCCACCTCGCCGGGACAGTTATATGGCTACACCTTC. Translating it yields CATSPGQLYGYTF.

This chain joins TRBV6-1 and TRBJ2-1, with D perhaps matching TRBD1 (6 bases). Trimming cost V 1 base and J 4 bases, with 8 bases left between them. This CDR3 is built from 14 residues. Germline V gene lookup returns CDR1 MNHNS and CDR2 SASEGT. The CDR3 DNA reads as TGTGCCAGCAGTGAAGTGGACAGTTACAATGAGCAGTTCTTC. Translating it yields CASSEVDSYNEQFF.

This clone occurred once. V gene TRBV9 combines with J gene TRBJ2-3, with D hard to call. The V and J ends lost 2 bases and 8 bases respectively, with 18 bases between them. Germline values: CDR1 SGDLS, CDR2 YYNGEE. The CDR3 spans 15 residues. The DNA of the CDR3 is TGTGCCAGCAGCGTTCCCGGTCAGTGGGCGACTACGCAGTATTTT. It translates to CASSVPGQWATTQYF.

The chain combines TRBV7-2 with TRBJ1-4; TRBD1 is a possible D gene (5 bases). The CDR3 length is 17 residues. The V end lost 5 bases, the J end lost 4 bases, and 20 bases lay between the germline ends. CDR1 SGHTA and CDR2 FQGNSA come from the germline V gene. The CDR3 coding sequence is TGTGCCAGCAGCCCGCGCGACAGCCGTTCAATTAATGAAAAACTGTTTTTT. Protein product: CASSPRDSRSINEKLFF.

This chain links TRBV7-9 with TRBJ2-5; D is perhaps TRBD1 (5 bases). CDR1 and CDR2 (germline): SEHNR, FQNEAQ (reference sequence). The germline V and J ends were trimmed by 5 bases and 4 bases, with 14 bases remaining between them. This CDR3 spans 14 amino acids. CDR3: CASSDIRTPETQYF. CDR3 DNA sequence: TGTGCCAGCAGCGATATAAGGACACCAGAGACCCAGTACTTC. The full variable domain, in which reference TRBV7-9 and TRBJ2-5 provide the parts outside the CDR3, is DTGVSQNPRHKITKRGQNVTFRCDPISEHNRLYWYRQTLGQGPEFLTYFQNEAQLEKSRLLSDRFSAERPKGSFSTLEIQRTEQGDSAMYLCASSDIRTPETQYFGPGTRLLVL.

For the CDR3, the DNA is TGTGCCAGCAGTCTTAGGGGGACAGGGCGGGAAAAACTGTTTTTT. It codes for CASSLRGTGREKLFF. V usage is TRBV6-5 and J usage is TRBJ1-4, with 9 bases that match TRBD1. Germline CDR1 MNHEY, CDR2 SVGAGI. V lost 5 bases and J lost 8; bases outside the gene matches: 9. The CDR3 loop spans 15 amino acids.

The chain carries TRBV15 and TRBJ2-1; tentative D call: TRBD2 (6 bases). The V end lost 3 bases, the J end lost 10 bases, and 13 bases lay between the germline ends. The V gene's germline CDR1 is LNHNV and CDR2 YYDKDF (reference sequence). The CDR3 consists of 13 residues. CDR3: CATSREGFREQFF. The CDR3 DNA is TGTGCCACCAGCAGGGAGGGGTTTCGGGAGCAGTTCTTC.

The CDR3 spells CAIREPNTEAFF. The CDR3 coding sequence is TGTGCCATCCGGGAACCGAACACTGAAGCTTTCTTT. The rearrangement joins TRBV10-3 to TRBJ1-1; D is ambiguous. Germline V gene data show CDR1 as ENHRY and CDR2 as SYGVKD. CDR3 length: 12 amino acids. V gave up 8 bases and J gave up 1 base, with 8 bases separating them.

The chain uses TRBV7-8 and TRBJ2-3, with D possibly TRBD2 on 5 matching bases. The V end lost 3 bases, the J end lost 3 bases, and 13 bases lay between the germline ends. The length of the CDR3 is 15 residues. Germline loops: CDR1 SGHVS, CDR2 FQNEAQ. This chain's CDR3 is CASSLGSSRTDTQYF. The CDR3 DNA reads TGTGCCAGCAGCTTGGGTTCTAGCAGGACAGATACGCAGTATTTT.

The V and J genes are TRBV25-1 and TRBJ1-1; D gene ambiguous. V lost 7 bases and J 1 base, leaving 10 bases between the germline ends. The CDR3 covers 13 residues. The germline CDR1 and CDR2 sequences are MGHDK and SYGVNS. CDR3 sequence: CASKSISNTEAFF. CDR3 in DNA: TGTGCCAGCAAATCCATTTCGAACACTGAAGCTTTCTTT.

The CDR3 nucleotides read TGCGCCAGCAGGTCTAGCGGGGGCAACACCGGGGAGCTGTTTTTT. Translation: CASRSSGGNTGELFF. The chain recombines TRBV4-1 with TRBJ2-2; 10 bases line up with TRBD2. J lost 2 bases, V lost 6 bases, and 3 bases had no gene match. The length of the CDR3 is 15 residues. Germline CDR1 reads MGHRA; CDR2 reads YSYEKL.

The chain has TRBV10-3 and TRBJ2-3, with 12 nucleotides matching TRBD2. J gave up 5 bases and V 0 bases, and 9 bases lay outside the gene matches. Germline values: CDR1 ENHRY, CDR2 SYGVKD. The CDR3 contains 18 residues. The CDR3 sequence: CAISESIASGGARDTQYF. In nucleotides, the CDR3 is TGTGCCATCAGTGAGTCGATAGCTAGCGGGGGGGCCAGAGATACGCAGTATTTT.

This clone occurred once. The chain employs TRBV10-3 and TRBJ2-1; TRBD1 matches 8 bases. The V and J ends lost 6 bases and 1 base, in that order; junction bases with no gene match: 5. The germline gives CDR1 ENHRY, CDR2 SYGVKD. CDR3 length: 15 residues. DNA of the CDR3: TGTGCCATCAGAGCCGGACAGGGATCCTACAATGAGCAGTTCTTC. It specifies CAIRAGQGSYNEQFF.